The 24 T cell receptor beta chains reported below all come from one sample, sequenced in a study of cytomegalovirus exposure and HLA in healthy donors. Primers: 60 Vbeta forward and 13 Jbeta reverse. TCRdb keeps only in-frame clones here, not all; method: immunoSEQ multiplex PCR. The sample yields some 150,000 clones, roughly 84% seen once. Source material: PBMCs. The receptor source for this set is a male donor in good health and CMV-seronegative.

The rearrangement joins TRBV9 to TRBJ1-2; D not resolved. The CDR3 covers 15 residues. V lost 0 bases and J lost 7, with 16 bases in between. Germline values: CDR1 SGDLS, CDR2 YYNGEE. In nucleotides, the CDR3 is TGTGCCAGCAGCGTAGAACCGAGCTTGGTTGGTGGCTACACCTTC. Translated, it gives CASSVEPSLVGGYTF. Using reference TRBV9 and TRBJ1-2 for the parts outside the CDR3, the full variable domain is DSGVTQTPKHLITATGQRVTLRCSPRSGDLSVYWYQQSLDQGLQFLIQYYNGEERAKGNILERFSAQQFPDLHSELNLSSLELGDSALYFCASSVEPSLVGGYTFGSGTRLTVV.

The chain couples TRBV7-7 to TRBJ2-5; 8 positions match TRBD2. Germline CDR1 SSHAT, CDR2 FNYEAQ (reference sequence). Trimming removed 5 bases from V and 5 bases from J; junction bases left unmatched: 7. CDR3 length: 14 amino acids. CDR3 protein: CASSLGLAGETQYF. The CDR3 region has the DNA TGTGCCAGCAGCCTCGGACTAGCCGGGGAGACCCAGTACTTC.

The V call is TRBV18, the J call TRBJ1-1; perhaps TRBD1 as D (5 bases). CDR1 is KGHSH, CDR2 LQKENI, per germline. This CDR3 has 14 amino acids. V was shortened by 2 bases and J by 3 bases, with 10 bases between the two germline ends. The CDR3 loop reads CASSPYGGDTEAFF. As DNA, the CDR3 is TGTGCCAGCTCACCATACGGGGGGGACACTGAAGCTTTCTTT. Using reference TRBV18 and TRBJ1-1 for the parts outside the CDR3, the full variable domain is NAGVMQNPRHLVRRRGQEARLRCSPMKGHSHVYWYRQLPEEGLKFMVYLQKENIIDESGMPKERFSAEFPKEGPSILRIQQVVRGDSAAYFCASSPYGGDTEAFFGQGTRLTVV.

The J gene is TRBJ1-3, the V gene TRBV5-1; D is ambiguous. Trimming left V 2 bases short and J 8 bases short, with 14 bases between. The CDR3 consists of 14 residues. Germline CDR1 SGHRS, CDR2 YFSETQ. The CDR3 loop is CASSLNNPSDTIYF. The CDR3 DNA is TGCGCCAGCAGCTTAAATAATCCCTCGGACACCATATATTTT.

The CDR3 sequence is CASSSGVSNNEQFF. The CDR3 DNA follows: TGCGCCAGCAGCTCAGGGGTATCAAACAATGAGCAGTTCTTC. The chain couples TRBV5-1 to TRBJ2-1; a weak D match, TRBD1 (6 bases). The ends were cut back, 3 bases at V and 5 bases at J, with 12 bases in the middle. This CDR3 has 14 residues. Germline assignment: CDR1 SGHRS and CDR2 YFSETQ. Together with reference TRBV5-1 and TRBJ2-1, the CDR3 gives the full variable domain: KAGVTQTPRYLIKTRGQQVTLSCSPISGHRSVSWYQQTPGQGLQFLFEYFSETQRNKGNFPGRFSGRQFSNSRSEMNVSTLELGDSALYLCASSSGVSNNEQFFGPGTRLTVL.

The chain employs TRBV20-1 and TRBJ2-7; D call uncertain. CDR1 DFQATT and CDR2 SNEGSKA come from the germline V gene (reference sequence). The CDR3 extends over 11 amino acids. The CDR3 DNA reads TGCCGGTGTCTGAGTGTCCACGAGCAGTACTTC. This gives the protein CRCLSVHEQYF.

J is TRBJ1-1 and V is TRBV4-2, with D perhaps TRBD1 (5 bases). The CDR3 loop spans 16 amino acids. V shed 1 base and J shed 4 bases, with 16 bases lying between them. CDR1 LGHNA and CDR2 YNFKEQ come from the germline V gene. The CDR3, as DNA: TGTGCCAGCAGCCAAGTTACCGAGCAGGGAAGCACTGAAGCTTTCTTT. Translation: CASSQVTEQGSTEAFF.

The chain combines TRBV20-1 with TRBJ2-7, with D uncertain. There are 11 residues in the CDR3. V was trimmed by 6 bases and J by 6 bases, leaving 12 bases between them. The germline V gene encodes CDR1 DFQATT and CDR2 SNEGSKA (reference sequence). In DNA form, the CDR3 reads TGCAGTGCAAATAATGTCGGCGAGCAGTACTTC. It encodes CSANNVGEQYF.

About this clone itself: This specimen includes other DNA sequences encoding the same CDR3. The chain couples TRBV7-9 to TRBJ2-5; no definite D call. V lost 3 bases, J lost 5 bases, and 4 bases lay in between. Germline V gene lookup returns CDR1 SEHNR and CDR2 FQNEAQ (reference sequence). CDR3 length: 11 amino acids. The CDR3 nucleotides are TGTGCCAGCAGCTTTTCGGAGACCCAGTACTTC. Protein product: CASSFSETQYF.

The chain joins TRBV6-1 to TRBJ1-2; D not resolved. Trimming stripped 3 bases from V and 4 bases from J, with 15 bases between. From germline, CDR1 is MNHNS and CDR2 SASEGT. CDR3 size: 15 residues. CDR3 sequence: CASSDWAQALYGYTF. The CDR3 DNA sequence: TGTGCCAGCAGTGATTGGGCCCAAGCTCTCTATGGCTACACCTTC.

The chain couples TRBV6-6 to TRBJ2-7; 7 positions agree with TRBD2. Trimming took 2 bases from V and 5 from J; bases not matched to a gene: 9. The CDR3 is made up of 15 amino acids. CDR1 is MNHNY, CDR2 SVGAGI, per germline (reference sequence). The CDR3 loop reads CASSYPQRGGHEQYF. In DNA form, the CDR3 reads TGTGCCAGCAGTTACCCGCAGCGGGGAGGCCACGAGCAGTACTTC.

The chain carries TRBV5-1 and TRBJ2-7, with 8 bases lining up with TRBD2. With 0 bases clipped from V and 3 bases from J, the junction kept 8 bases outside the gene matches. This CDR3 comprises 16 residues. CDR1 and CDR2 (germline): SGHRS, YFSETQ. This chain's CDR3 is CASSLDLAGLSYEQYF. The CDR3 nucleotides are TGCGCCAGCAGCTTGGACCTAGCGGGTCTAAGCTACGAGCAGTACTTC.

The chain combines TRBV2 with TRBJ2-1, with 11 bases lining up with TRBD1. The trim removed 10 bases at V and 9 bases at J, leaving 14 bases unmatched. Germline CDR1 is SNHLY and CDR2 is FYNNEI. The CDR3 sequence is 15 residues long. CDR3 nucleotides: TGTGCCATTCAACCGGGACAGGGGGTTTTAGGTGAGCAGTTCTTC. This gives the protein CAIQPGQGVLGEQFF. The variable domain in full, with the rest retrieved from reference TRBV2 and TRBJ2-1, is EPEVTQTPSHQVTQMGQEVILRCVPISNHLYFYWYRQILGQKVEFLVSFYNNEISEKSEIFDDQFSVERPDGSNFTLKIRSTKLEDSAMYFCAIQPGQGVLGEQFFGPGTRLTVL.

The rearrangement uses TRBV7-9 and TRBJ2-7; tentative D call: TRBD2 (5 bases). Germline V gene data show CDR1 as SEHNR and CDR2 as FQNEAQ (reference sequence). There are 13 residues in the CDR3. The V gene lost 1 base and the J gene lost 6 bases, with 10 bases spanning the gap. The CDR3 protein is CASSLEGSAEQYF. The CDR3 DNA follows: TGTGCCAGCAGCTTAGAGGGTAGCGCCGAGCAGTACTTC.

The CDR3 region has the DNA TGCGCCAGCAGCCACGGACAGGGTAACTTACATGGCTACACCTTC. It codes for CASSHGQGNLHGYTF. The gene calls are TRBV4-1 and TRBJ1-2; 8 nucleotides align to TRBD1. Trimming removed 3 bases from V and 6 bases from J; junction bases left unmatched: 9. The germline V gene has CDR1 MGHRA and CDR2 YSYEKL. This CDR3 is built from 15 residues.

This chain connects TRBV5-1 to TRBJ1-2; possibly TRBD1 for D (6 bases). Germline V lookup: CDR1 SGHRS, CDR2 YFSETQ. Between the trimmed V and J ends, which lost 3 bases and 2 bases, there was a span of 20 bases. This CDR3 comprises 17 residues. As DNA, the CDR3 is TGCGCCAGCAGCTCTTTCCCGGTTGAACAGGGAAACTATGGCTACACCTTC. Its translation is CASSSFPVEQGNYGYTF.

The CDR3 protein is CASSPRQVGEQYF. CDR3 nucleotide sequence: TGTGCCAGCAGCCCCCGACAGGTTGGCGAGCAGTACTTC. The rearrangement links TRBV11-2 to TRBJ2-7; TRBD1 might be the D (6 bases). Germline CDR1 is SGHAT and CDR2 is FQNNGV. Trimming stripped 5 bases from V and 6 bases from J, with 14 bases between. CDR3 size: 13 residues.

V is TRBV9 and J is TRBJ2-5; D uncertain. Trimming took off 3 bases at V and 0 bases at J, with 6 bases between the two ends. Germline V gives CDR1 SGDLS, CDR2 YYNGEE. The CDR3 runs 13 residues. The CDR3 region has the DNA TGTGCCAGCAGCGCCCTTAACCAAGAGACCCAGTACTTC. Translation: CASSALNQETQYF.

This chain links TRBV5-4 with TRBJ1-3; no clear D. CDR1 and CDR2 (germline): SGHNT, YYREEE (reference sequence). CDR3 length: 14 residues. Trimming removed 3 bases at V and 0 bases at J, with 7 bases between. In DNA, the CDR3 is TGTGCCAGCAGCTACCGGGACTCTGGAAACACCATATATTTT. This encodes CASSYRDSGNTIYF.

The V and J genes are TRBV4-2 and TRBJ2-2, with TRBD2 identical over 10 bases. After removal of 4 bases from V and 0 bases from J, the junction contained 5 bases not matched to a gene. Germline assignment: CDR1 LGHNA and CDR2 YNFKEQ. This CDR3 has 17 amino acids. The CDR3 here is CASSPASGGPNTGELFF. CDR3 nucleotides: TGTGCCAGCAGCCCTGCTAGCGGGGGCCCGAACACCGGGGAGCTGTTTTTT.

This chain joins TRBV2 and TRBJ1-4; D possibly corresponds to TRBD1 (6 bases). The V end was cut by 1 base, the J end by 3 bases, with 9 bases between. Germline CDR1 reads SNHLY; CDR2 reads FYNNEI. The CDR3 covers 15 residues. For the CDR3, the DNA is TGTGCCAGCAGTGAAGGGGGGCTTTCTAATGAAAAACTGTTTTTT. Encoded protein: CASSEGGLSNEKLFF.

The gene calls are TRBV6-5 and TRBJ1-2; D perhaps matches TRBD1 (6 bases). Trimming removed 6 bases from V and 7 bases from J, with 18 bases in between. The CDR3 extends over 14 amino acids. In germline, CDR1 is MNHEY, CDR2 SVGAGI. The CDR3 DNA sequence: TGTGCCAGCAGGCTAAAGGGGGGGAGCGGTGGCTACACCTTC. Amino acids: CASRLKGGSGGYTF.

V usage is TRBV25-1 and J usage is TRBJ2-3; tentatively, D is TRBD1 (5 bases). CDR3 length: 18 amino acids. Germline assignment: CDR1 MGHDK and CDR2 SYGVNS. V lost 3 bases to trimming and J lost 2 bases, with 21 bases between them. The CDR3 DNA follows: TGTGCCAGCAGTGAGGAAATCAACCAGGGATGGGACACAGATACGCAGTATTTT. Amino acids: CASSEEINQGWDTDTQYF.

V gene TRBV6-5 combines with J gene TRBJ1-5; 7 bases agree with TRBD1. V dropped 10 bases and J dropped 0; count of bases not matched to a gene: 9. CDR3 size: 15 residues. CDR1 and CDR2 from the germline V gene are MNHEY and SVGAGI. In DNA form, the CDR3 reads TGTGCCACTTCACCGGGACAGATTAGCAATCAGCCCCAGCATTTT. It encodes CATSPGQISNQPQHF.